This TCR beta chain was observed in a study of cytomegalovirus exposure and HLA in healthy donors. PCR employed 60 Vbeta and 13 Jbeta primers. Data came from immunoSEQ multiplex PCR; TCRdb stores just in-frame clones and leaves some out. Here the sample spans 85,000 to 130,000 clones, over 75% being singletons. CDR1 is MNHEY, CDR2 SVGAGI, per germline. The CDR3 extends over 14 amino acids. V was trimmed by 2 bases and J by 6 bases, leaving 10 bases between them. Sampled while nominally healthy, donors likely had unrecorded immune exposures. With respect to this clone: Its antigen is not identified.

Overall study results and limits: Exclusion as indistinguishable affected some V segments, including TRBV6-2 and TRBV6-3. TCR association rates varied by HLA locus in a later analysis, with DRB1 highest and HLA-C lowest. Accurate prediction of HLA-A and HLA-B alleles (for most subjects) was reportedly achieved from TCR beta sequences.

The chain is built from TRBV6-5 and TRBJ2-2; no firm D call. Sequenced sample: PBMCs. This sequence originates from a man in his sixties in good health and CMV-seronegative. CDR3: CASSYRVVPGELFF. The CDR3 DNA is TGTGCCAGCAGTTACAGAGTGGTCCCCGGGGAGCTGTTTTTT.